This T cell receptor (beta chain) was captured in a study of OX40 agonist ivuxolimab in advanced cancers. Study details: Given to patients was ivuxolimab, an agonistic anti-OX40 (CD134) antibody. Study observations and caveats: In general, CD8+ T cells held more expanded clones than CD4+ did, on average.

The CDR3 has 18 residues. Worth noting for this clone: The antigen is not known.

TCRdb keeps only in-frame clones here, not all; method: immunoSEQ multiplex PCR. The data show some 74,000 clones, about 85% seen once. The sequence came from an adult with an advanced solid tumor such as melanoma, head and neck, liver or kidney cancer. This chain uses TRBV21-1 with TRBJ1-3. TRBV21-1 is a listed pseudogene. This sample comprised CD4+ or CD8+ T cells sorted from blood, obtained in a trial of the OX40 agonist ivuxolimab. CDR3 nucleotides: TGTGCCAGCAGCAAAGGAGACGAGGGACCGAGCTCTGGAAACACCATATATTTT. Protein sequence: CASSKGDEGPSSGNTIYF.